This T cell receptor (beta chain) was captured by sequencing in a study of neurological immune-mediated disorders. The CDR3 has 12 residues. V dropped 4 bases and J dropped 7 bases, with 8 bases sitting between them. Germline assignment: CDR1 SEHNR and CDR2 FQNEAQ (reference sequence). The unsorted libraries were prepared from 2 million PBMCs (stored at -80 C). 5'RACE with 10-nucleotide random UMIs generated the cDNA. TCRdb independently ran MiXCR on the 5' RACE reads; one entry per CDR3 protein. Of nearly 60,000 distinct CDR3 sequences in the sample, around 3.4% were seen once. At least ten counts were recorded for this clonotype.

The sample consisted of PBMCs. The origin of this receptor is a woman younger than 45 with multiple sclerosis. The chain recombines TRBV7-9 with TRBJ2-1; no clear D. CDR3 protein: CASSSTWNEQFF. CDR3 DNA: TGTGCCAGCAGCTCTACTTGGAATGAGCAGTTCTTC.